This T cell receptor (beta chain) comes out of a study of response to subunit inactivated influenza vaccine. This CDR3 comprises 15 residues. V was cut by 4 bases and J by 3 bases, with 15 bases left in between. Germline V gene sequence: CDR1 SGHKS, CDR2 YYEKEE (reference sequence). General study findings and limits: T cells newly recruited by each seasonal influenza vaccination are few, the authors suggested.

TCRdb reanalysed the RT-PCR reads using MiXCR and keeps one entry per CDR3 protein. The table lists roughly 700,000 distinct CDR3 sequences, approximately 13% of them singletons. This clonotype was counted ten times or more. The antigen is not known. This TCR was recovered from a man aged 50-60 years who received an inactivated influenza vaccine. Sequenced material: PBMCs from blood, taken 14 to 15 days before vaccination. J is TRBJ2-3 and V is TRBV5-5, with D possibly matching TRBD1 (5 bases). The CDR3 nucleotides read TGTGCCAGCAGCCAAATCACAGGTTTTACAGATACGCAGTATTTT. Its translation is CASSQITGFTDTQYF.